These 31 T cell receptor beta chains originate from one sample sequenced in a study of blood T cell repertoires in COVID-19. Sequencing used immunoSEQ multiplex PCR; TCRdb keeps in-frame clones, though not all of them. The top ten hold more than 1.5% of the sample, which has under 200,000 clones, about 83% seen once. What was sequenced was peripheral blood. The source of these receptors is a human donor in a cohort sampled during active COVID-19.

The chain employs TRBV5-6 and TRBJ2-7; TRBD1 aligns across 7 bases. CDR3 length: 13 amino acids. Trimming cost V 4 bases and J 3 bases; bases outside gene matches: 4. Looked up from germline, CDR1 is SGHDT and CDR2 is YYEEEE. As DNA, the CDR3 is TGTGCCAGCAGCATCGGGACAGTCTACGAGCAGTACTTC. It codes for CASSIGTVYEQYF. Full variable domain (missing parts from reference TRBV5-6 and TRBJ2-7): DAGVTQSPTHLIKTRGQQVTLRCSPKSGHDTVSWYQQALGQGPQFIFQYYEEEERQRGNFPDRFSGHQFPNYSSELNVNALLLGDSALYLCASSIGTVYEQYFGPGTRLTVT.

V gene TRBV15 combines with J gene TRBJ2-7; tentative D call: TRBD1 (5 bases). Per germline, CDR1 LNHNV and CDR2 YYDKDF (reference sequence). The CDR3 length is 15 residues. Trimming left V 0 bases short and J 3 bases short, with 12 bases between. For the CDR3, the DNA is TGTGCCACCAGCAGAGATTTTCAGGGAATCTACGAGCAGTACTTC. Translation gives CATSRDFQGIYEQYF.

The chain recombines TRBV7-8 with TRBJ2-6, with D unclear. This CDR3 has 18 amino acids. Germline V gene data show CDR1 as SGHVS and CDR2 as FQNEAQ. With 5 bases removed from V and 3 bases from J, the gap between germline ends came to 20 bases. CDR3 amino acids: CASSGRLARASGANVLTF. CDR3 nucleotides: TGTGCCAGCAGCGGCCGGTTAGCTCGAGCTAGTGGGGCCAACGTCCTGACTTTC.

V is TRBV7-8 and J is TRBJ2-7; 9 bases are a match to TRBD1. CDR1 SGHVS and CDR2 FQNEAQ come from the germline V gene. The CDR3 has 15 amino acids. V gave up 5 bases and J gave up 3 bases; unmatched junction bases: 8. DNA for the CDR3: TGTGCCAGCAGCCCCCAGGGGGACAGGGTCTACGAGCAGTACTTC. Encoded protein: CASSPQGDRVYEQYF.

The CDR3 nucleotides are TGTGCCAGCAGCCCCTCCAGCAGGGCCAATCAGCCCCAGCATTTT. It codes for CASSPSSRANQPQHF. This chain joins TRBV7-2 and TRBJ1-5; D may be TRBD1 (5 bases). The CDR3 is 15 residues long. Germline assignment: CDR1 SGHTA and CDR2 FQGNSA. Trimming removed 5 bases at V and 3 bases at J, with 14 bases between.

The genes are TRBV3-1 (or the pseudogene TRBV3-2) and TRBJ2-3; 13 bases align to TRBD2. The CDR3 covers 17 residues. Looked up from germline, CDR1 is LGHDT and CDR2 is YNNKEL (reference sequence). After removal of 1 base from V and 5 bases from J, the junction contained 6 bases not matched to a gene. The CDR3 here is CASSQVGLAGARDTQYF. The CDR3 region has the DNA TGTGCCAGCAGCCAAGTAGGACTAGCGGGGGCGAGAGATACGCAGTATTTT.

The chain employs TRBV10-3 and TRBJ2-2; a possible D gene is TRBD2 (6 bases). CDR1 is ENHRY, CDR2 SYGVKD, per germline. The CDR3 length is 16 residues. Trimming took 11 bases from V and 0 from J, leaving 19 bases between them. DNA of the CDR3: TGTGCCTCCATGAGCCAAGCTAGCGCGAACACCGGGGAGCTGTTTTTT. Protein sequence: CASMSQASANTGELFF.

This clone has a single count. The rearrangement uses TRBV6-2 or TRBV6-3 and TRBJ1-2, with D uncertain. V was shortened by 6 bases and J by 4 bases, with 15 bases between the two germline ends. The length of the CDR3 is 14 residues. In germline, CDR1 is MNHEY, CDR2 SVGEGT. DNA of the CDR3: TGTGCCAGCAGCCCGGACTGGCGGAGCTATGGCTACACCTTC. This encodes CASSPDWRSYGYTF.

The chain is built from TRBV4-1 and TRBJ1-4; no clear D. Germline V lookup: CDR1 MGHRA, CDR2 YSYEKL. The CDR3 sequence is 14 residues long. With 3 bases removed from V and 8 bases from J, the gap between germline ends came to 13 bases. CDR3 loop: CASSQFPPGEKLFF. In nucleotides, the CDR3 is TGCGCCAGCAGCCAGTTTCCACCGGGGGAAAAACTGTTTTTT.

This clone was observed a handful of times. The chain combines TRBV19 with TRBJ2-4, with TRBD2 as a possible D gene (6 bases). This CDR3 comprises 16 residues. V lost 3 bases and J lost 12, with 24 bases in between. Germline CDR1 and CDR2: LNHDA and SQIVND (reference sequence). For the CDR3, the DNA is TGTGCCAGTAGTATGAATTCTAACCAGGGACTCTCCGATCAGTACTTC. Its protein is CASSMNSNQGLSDQYF.

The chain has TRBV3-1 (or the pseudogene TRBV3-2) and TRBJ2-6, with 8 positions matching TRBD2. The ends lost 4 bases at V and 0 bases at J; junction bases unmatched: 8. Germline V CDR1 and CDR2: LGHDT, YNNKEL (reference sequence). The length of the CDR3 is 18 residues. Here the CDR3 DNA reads TGTGCCAGCAGCCGCGGACTAGCTACACTCTCTGGGGCCAACGTCCTGACTTTC. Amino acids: CASSRGLATLSGANVLTF.

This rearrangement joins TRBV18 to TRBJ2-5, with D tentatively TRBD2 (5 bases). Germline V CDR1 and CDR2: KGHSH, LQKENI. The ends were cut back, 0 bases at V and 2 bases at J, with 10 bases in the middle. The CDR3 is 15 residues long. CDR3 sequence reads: CASSPPTKPQETQYF. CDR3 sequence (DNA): TGTGCCAGCTCACCACCGACTAAGCCTCAAGAGACCCAGTACTTC.

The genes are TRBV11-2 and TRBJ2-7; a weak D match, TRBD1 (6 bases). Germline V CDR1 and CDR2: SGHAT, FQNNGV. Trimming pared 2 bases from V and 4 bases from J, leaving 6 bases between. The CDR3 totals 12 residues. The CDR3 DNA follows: TGTGCCAGCAGCTTAAGGGGGTACGAGCAGTACTTC. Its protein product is CASSLRGYEQYF.

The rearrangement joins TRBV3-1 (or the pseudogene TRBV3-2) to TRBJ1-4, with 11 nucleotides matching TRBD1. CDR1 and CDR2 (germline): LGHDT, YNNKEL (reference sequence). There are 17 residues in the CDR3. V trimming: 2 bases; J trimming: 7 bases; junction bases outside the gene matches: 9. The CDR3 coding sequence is TGTGCCAGCAGCCAAAGACCCCCCGGGACAGGGGGTGAAAAACTGTTTTTT. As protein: CASSQRPPGTGGEKLFF.

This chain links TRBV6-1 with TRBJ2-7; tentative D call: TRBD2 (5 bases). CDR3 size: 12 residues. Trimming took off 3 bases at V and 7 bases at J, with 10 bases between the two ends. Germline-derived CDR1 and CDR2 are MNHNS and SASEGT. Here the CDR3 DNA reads TGTGCCAGCAGTGACGGACGAGGGGAGCAGTACTTC. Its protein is CASSDGRGEQYF.

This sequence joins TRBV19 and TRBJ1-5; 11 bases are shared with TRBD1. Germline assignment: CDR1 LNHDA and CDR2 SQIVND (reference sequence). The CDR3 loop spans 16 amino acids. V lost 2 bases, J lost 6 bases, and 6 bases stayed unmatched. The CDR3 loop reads CASSIMGQGVGQPQHF. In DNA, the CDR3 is TGTGCCAGTAGTATAATGGGACAGGGGGTTGGTCAGCCCCAGCATTTT.

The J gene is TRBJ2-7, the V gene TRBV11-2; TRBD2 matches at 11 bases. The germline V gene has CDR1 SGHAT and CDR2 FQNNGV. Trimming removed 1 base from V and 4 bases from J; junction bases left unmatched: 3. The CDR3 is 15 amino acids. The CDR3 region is CASSLGGTSGYEQYF. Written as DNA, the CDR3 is TGTGCCAGCAGCTTAGGTGGGACTAGCGGTTACGAGCAGTACTTC.

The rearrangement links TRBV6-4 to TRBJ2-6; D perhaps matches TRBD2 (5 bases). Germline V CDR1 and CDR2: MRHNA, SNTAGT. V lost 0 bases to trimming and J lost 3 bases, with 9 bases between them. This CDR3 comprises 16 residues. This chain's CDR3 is CASSDSPGDGANVLTF. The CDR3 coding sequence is TGTGCCAGCAGTGACTCGCCCGGGGATGGGGCCAACGTCCTGACTTTC.

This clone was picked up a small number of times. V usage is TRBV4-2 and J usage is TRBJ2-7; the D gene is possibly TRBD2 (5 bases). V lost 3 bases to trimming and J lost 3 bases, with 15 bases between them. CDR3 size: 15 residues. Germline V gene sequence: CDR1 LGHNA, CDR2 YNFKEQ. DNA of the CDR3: TGTGCCAGCAGCCAGTCTTACGGGGTGGACTACGAGCAGTACTTC. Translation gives CASSQSYGVDYEQYF.

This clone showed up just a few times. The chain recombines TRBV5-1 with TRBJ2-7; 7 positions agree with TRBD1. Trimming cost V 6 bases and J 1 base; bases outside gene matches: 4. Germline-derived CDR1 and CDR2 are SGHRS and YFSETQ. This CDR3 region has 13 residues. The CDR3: CASIRTGSYEQYF. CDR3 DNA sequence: TGCGCCAGCATCCGGACAGGTTCCTACGAGCAGTACTTC.

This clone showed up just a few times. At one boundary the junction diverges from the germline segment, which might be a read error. CDR3 sequence reads: CATSGQGAYEQYF. CDR3 DNA: TGTGCCACCAGTGGACAGGGGGCCTACGAGCAGTACTTC. The genes are TRBV28 and TRBJ2-7, with TRBD1 matching over 10 bases. The length of the CDR3 is 13 residues. Germline V gene lookup returns CDR1 MDHEN and CDR2 SYDVKM.

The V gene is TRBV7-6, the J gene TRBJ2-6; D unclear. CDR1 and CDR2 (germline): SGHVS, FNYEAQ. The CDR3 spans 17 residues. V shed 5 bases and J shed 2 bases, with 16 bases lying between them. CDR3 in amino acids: CASSPPYPEPGANVLTF. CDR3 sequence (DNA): TGTGCCAGCAGCCCCCCCTATCCCGAGCCTGGGGCCAACGTCCTGACTTTC.

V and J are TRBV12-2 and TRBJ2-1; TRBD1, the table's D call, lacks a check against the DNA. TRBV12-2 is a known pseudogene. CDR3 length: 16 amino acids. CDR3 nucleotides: TGTGCAAGTCGCCATGCTGACAGGGGGCAAGACAATGAGCAGTTCTTC. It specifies CASRHADRGQDNEQFF.

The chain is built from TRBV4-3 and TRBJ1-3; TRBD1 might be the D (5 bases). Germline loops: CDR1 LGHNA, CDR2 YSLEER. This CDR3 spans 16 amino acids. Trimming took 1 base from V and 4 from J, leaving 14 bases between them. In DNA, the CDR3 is TGCGCCAGCAGCCAAGGGACCTCACAGGCCGGAAACACCATATATTTT. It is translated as CASSQGTSQAGNTIYF.

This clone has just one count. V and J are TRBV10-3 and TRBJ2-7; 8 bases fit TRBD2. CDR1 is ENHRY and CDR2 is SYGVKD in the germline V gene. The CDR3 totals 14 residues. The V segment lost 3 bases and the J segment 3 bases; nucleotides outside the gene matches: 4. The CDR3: CAISEVAGNYEQYF. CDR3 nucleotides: TGTGCCATCAGTGAAGTAGCGGGGAACTACGAGCAGTACTTC.

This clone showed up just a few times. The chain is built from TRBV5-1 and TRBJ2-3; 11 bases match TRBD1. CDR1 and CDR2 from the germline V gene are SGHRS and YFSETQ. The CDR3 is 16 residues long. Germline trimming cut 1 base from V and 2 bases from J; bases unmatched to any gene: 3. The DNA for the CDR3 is TGCGCCAGCAGCTTGTCGGGACAGGGGGACACAGATACGCAGTATTTT. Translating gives CASSLSGQGDTDTQYF.

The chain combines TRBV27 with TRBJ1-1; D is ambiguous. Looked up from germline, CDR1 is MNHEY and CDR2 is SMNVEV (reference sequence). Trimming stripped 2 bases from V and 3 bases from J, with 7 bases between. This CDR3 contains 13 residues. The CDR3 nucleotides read TGTGCCAGCAGTTTAAGGAGGGACACTGAAGCTTTCTTT. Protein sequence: CASSLRRDTEAFF.

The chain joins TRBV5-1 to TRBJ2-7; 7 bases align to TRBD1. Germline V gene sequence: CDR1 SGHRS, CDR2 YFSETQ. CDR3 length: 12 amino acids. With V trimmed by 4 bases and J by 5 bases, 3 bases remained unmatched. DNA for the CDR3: TGCGCCAGCAGCCCAGACAGGGACGAGCAGTACTTC. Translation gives CASSPDRDEQYF.

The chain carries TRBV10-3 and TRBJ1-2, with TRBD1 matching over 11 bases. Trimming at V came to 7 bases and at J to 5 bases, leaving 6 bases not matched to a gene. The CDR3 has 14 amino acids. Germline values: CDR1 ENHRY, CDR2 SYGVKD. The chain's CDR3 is CAITGQGARYGYTF. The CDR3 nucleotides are TGTGCCATCACCGGACAGGGGGCGCGGTATGGCTACACCTTC.

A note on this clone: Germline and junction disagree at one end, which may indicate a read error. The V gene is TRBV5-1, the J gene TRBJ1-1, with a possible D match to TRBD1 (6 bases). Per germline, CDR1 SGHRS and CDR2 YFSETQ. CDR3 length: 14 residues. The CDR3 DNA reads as TGCGCCAGCACCTTGGACAGTGGGAACACTGAAGCTTTCTTT. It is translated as CASTLDSGNTEAFF.

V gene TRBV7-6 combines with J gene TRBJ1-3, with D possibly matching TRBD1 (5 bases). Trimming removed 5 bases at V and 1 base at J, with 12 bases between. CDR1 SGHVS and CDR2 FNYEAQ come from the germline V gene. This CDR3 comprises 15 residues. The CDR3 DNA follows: TGTGCCAGCAGCCAAACACAGGCTTCTGGAAACACCATATATTTT. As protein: CASSQTQASGNTIYF.